One sample yielded the 18 T cell receptor beta chains listed below, sequenced in a study of T cell changes during pregnancy in multiple sclerosis. Data came from immunoSEQ multiplex PCR; TCRdb stores just in-frame clones and leaves some out. Of tens of thousands of clones in the sample, around 93% were seen once. This material consisted of CD8+ T cells from peripheral blood mononuclear cells, taken after pregnancy. These receptors came from a female donor with multiple sclerosis, enrolled in a pregnancy study.

The chain links TRBV2 to TRBJ2-1; 8 nucleotides agree with TRBD1. V was clipped by 6 bases and J by 3 bases; unmatched bases: 4. The CDR3 sequence is 14 residues long. Germline CDR1 is SNHLY and CDR2 is FYNNEI. CDR3 sequence (DNA): TGTGCCAGCAGCGGGACAGGCATCTACAATGAGCAGTTCTTC. It yields the protein CASSGTGIYNEQFF. Filled out from reference TRBV2 and TRBJ2-1, the complete variable domain reads EPEVTQTPSHQVTQMGQEVILRCVPISNHLYFYWYRQILGQKVEFLVSFYNNEISEKSEIFDDQFSVERPDGSNFTLKIRSTKLEDSAMYFCASSGTGIYNEQFFGPGTRLTVL.

The CDR3 DNA follows: TGTGCCAGCAGCGTCGATGAGGGGGCAAGCAATCAGCCCCAGCATTTT. Protein product: CASSVDEGASNQPQHF. The chain recombines TRBV9 with TRBJ1-5, with 7 bases matching TRBD1. Losses at the gene ends were 2 bases for V and 1 base for J; bases not matched to a gene: 6. There are 16 residues in the CDR3. Germline loops: CDR1 SGDLS, CDR2 YYNGEE.

This chain connects TRBV19 to TRBJ2-1, with 8 bases identical to TRBD2. Trimming at V came to 3 bases and at J to 9 bases, leaving 13 bases not matched to a gene. Germline V lookup: CDR1 LNHDA, CDR2 SQIVND (reference sequence). CDR3 length: 16 residues. Here the CDR3 DNA reads TGTGCCAGTAGTATCCACCCCCGGGAGGGCCTCGGTGAGCAGTTCTTC. Protein: CASSIHPREGLGEQFF.

The V and J genes are TRBV28 and TRBJ1-2; TRBD1 matches at 7 bases. The CDR3 contains 16 residues. Germline V lookup: CDR1 MDHEN, CDR2 SYDVKM. The V segment lost 1 base and the J segment 6 bases; nucleotides outside the gene matches: 11. The chain's CDR3 is CASSLSQGDPSDGYTF. The CDR3 DNA sequence: TGTGCCAGCAGTTTATCTCAGGGGGACCCCTCAGATGGCTACACCTTC.

The V gene is TRBV2, the J gene TRBJ2-1, with TRBD2 identical over 10 bases. Germline CDR1 reads SNHLY; CDR2 reads FYNNEI. V gave up 7 bases and J gave up 4 bases; unmatched junction bases: 4. This CDR3 comprises 14 residues. CDR3 residues: CASKDSGGYNEQFF. The CDR3 nucleotides are TGTGCCAGCAAGGATAGCGGGGGGTACAATGAGCAGTTCTTC. The full variable domain, in which reference TRBV2 and TRBJ2-1 provide the parts outside the CDR3, is EPEVTQTPSHQVTQMGQEVILRCVPISNHLYFYWYRQILGQKVEFLVSFYNNEISEKSEIFDDQFSVERPDGSNFTLKIRSTKLEDSAMYFCASKDSGGYNEQFFGPGTRLTVL.

This chain uses TRBV14 with TRBJ2-7; possibly TRBD2 for D (7 bases). This CDR3 has 13 amino acids. V was clipped by 4 bases and J by 6 bases, with 13 bases between them. The V gene's germline CDR1 is SGHDN and CDR2 FVKESK. DNA of the CDR3: TGTGCCAGCAGCCCGTCGGGGGGCCTCGAGCAGTACTTC. It codes for CASSPSGGLEQYF.

In this sample, this clone turned up once. The CDR3 protein is CASSTRTGAEQYF. For the CDR3, the DNA is TGTGCCAGCAGCACTAGGACAGGGGCCGAGCAGTACTTC. This rearrangement joins TRBV9 to TRBJ2-7; 9 positions match TRBD1. Germline CDR1 SGDLS, CDR2 YYNGEE. The junction had 5 bases not matched to a gene; V was cut back by 4 bases and J by 6 bases. The CDR3 loop spans 13 amino acids.

The V gene is TRBV2, the J gene TRBJ2-5; TRBD2 might be the D (5 bases). The CDR3 length is 12 residues. Trimming stripped 7 bases from V and 5 bases from J, with 11 bases between. Germline V gene lookup returns CDR1 SNHLY and CDR2 FYNNEI. The CDR3 protein is CASIGQRETQYF. CDR3 in DNA: TGTGCCAGCATAGGCCAGCGGGAGACCCAGTACTTC. The entire variable domain, with the rest obtained from reference TRBV2 and TRBJ2-5, is as follows: EPEVTQTPSHQVTQMGQEVILRCVPISNHLYFYWYRQILGQKVEFLVSFYNNEISEKSEIFDDQFSVERPDGSNFTLKIRSTKLEDSAMYFCASIGQRETQYFGPGTRLLVL.

The J gene is TRBJ1-1, the V gene TRBV7-3; D unresolved. CDR1 is SGHTA and CDR2 is FQGTGA in the germline V gene. This CDR3 comprises 13 residues. With 2 bases removed from V and 0 bases from J, the gap between germline ends came to 4 bases. The CDR3 protein is CASSLSMNTEAFF. DNA of the CDR3: TGTGCCAGCAGCTTATCAATGAACACTGAAGCTTTCTTT.

The chain combines TRBV27 with TRBJ2-1, with D tentatively TRBD2 (7 bases). CDR3 size: 13 residues. The germline V gene has CDR1 MNHEY and CDR2 SMNVEV (reference sequence). Trimming pared 8 bases from V and 6 bases from J, leaving 14 bases between. CDR3 loop: CASGRGGLNEQFF. CDR3 sequence (DNA): TGTGCCAGCGGGAGGGGGGGCCTCAATGAGCAGTTCTTC.

CDR3 bases: TGCGCCAGCAGCTCGACAGGCCTAGAGCTTCAAGAGACCCAGTACTTC. Amino acid sequence: CASSSTGLELQETQYF. The chain is built from TRBV5-1 and TRBJ2-5; the D gene is possibly TRBD1 (6 bases). The V gene lost 3 bases and the J gene lost 2 bases, with 17 bases spanning the gap. Per germline, CDR1 SGHRS and CDR2 YFSETQ. The CDR3 is made up of 16 amino acids.

The chain employs TRBV6-5 and TRBJ1-5; D gene ambiguous. Trimming cost V 4 bases and J 0 bases, with 13 bases left between them. Germline assignment: CDR1 MNHEY and CDR2 SVGAGI. The CDR3 runs to 16 residues. The CDR3, as DNA: TGTGCCAGCAGTTCCCTCCGCCCGGGTAGCAATCAGCCCCAGCATTTT. It translates to CASSSLRPGSNQPQHF.

The V call is TRBV5-1, the J call TRBJ2-1, with D possibly matching TRBD1 (6 bases). V dropped 1 base and J dropped 0 bases, with 14 bases sitting between them. CDR3 length: 17 residues. Germline V gene sequence: CDR1 SGHRS, CDR2 YFSETQ. CDR3 coding DNA: TGCGCCAGCAGCTTGACCCTCAGGGGACGCTCCTACAATGAGCAGTTCTTC. This translates into CASSLTLRGRSYNEQFF.

The chain is built from TRBV7-9 and TRBJ2-3; D might be TRBD2 (5 bases). The CDR3 has 15 residues. Germline V lookup: CDR1 SEHNR, CDR2 FQNEAQ (reference sequence). Trimming shortened V by 0 bases and J by 3 bases, and 10 bases separated the two germline ends. The CDR3 DNA is TGTGCCAGCAGCTTAGCGGGAGCCGGTACAGATACGCAGTATTTT. Translated: CASSLAGAGTDTQYF.

V is TRBV7-2 and J is TRBJ2-7; 10 bases are a match to TRBD2. The length of the CDR3 is 14 residues. V was clipped by 2 bases and J by 6 bases; unmatched bases: 4. Per germline, CDR1 SGHTA and CDR2 FQGNSA. CDR3 amino acids: CASSLLAGVREQYF. The CDR3 DNA is TGTGCCAGCAGCTTACTAGCGGGAGTGCGCGAGCAGTACTTC.

The chain has TRBV7-6 and TRBJ2-2; D is unclear. The CDR3 is made up of 12 amino acids. V was cut by 2 bases and J by 7 bases, with 5 bases left in between. CDR1 and CDR2 from the germline V gene are SGHVS and FNYEAQ. CDR3 sequence: CASSLIHGELFF. The CDR3 DNA reads TGTGCCAGCAGCTTAATCCACGGGGAGCTGTTTTTT.

The CDR3 spells CASSLQGGNEQFF. CDR3 coding DNA: TGTGCCAGCAGCCTTCAGGGAGGCAATGAGCAGTTCTTC. V usage is TRBV7-3 and J usage is TRBJ2-1; maybe TRBD2 (6 bases). V lost 5 bases, J lost 6 bases, and 11 bases lay in between. This CDR3 has 13 residues. Germline V gene lookup returns CDR1 SGHTA and CDR2 FQGTGA.

CDR3 loop: CASSSPRLAGGNEQFF. The CDR3, as DNA: TGCGCCAGCAGCTCCCCCCGACTAGCGGGGGGCAATGAGCAGTTCTTC. The chain combines TRBV5-1 with TRBJ2-1; 13 bases are a match to TRBD2. After removal of 3 bases from V and 6 bases from J, the junction contained 6 bases not matched to a gene. Germline CDR1 SGHRS, CDR2 YFSETQ. CDR3 length: 16 residues. The variable domain in full, completed from reference TRBV5-1 and TRBJ2-1, reads KAGVTQTPRYLIKTRGQQVTLSCSPISGHRSVSWYQQTPGQGLQFLFEYFSETQRNKGNFPGRFSGRQFSNSRSEMNVSTLELGDSALYLCASSSPRLAGGNEQFFGPGTRLTVL.